This T cell receptor beta chain was identified during a study of spatial heterogeneity in lung cancer. Study-wide results and caveats: Tumor mutation count correlated with how many alpha and beta TCRs expanded intratumorally.

In its sample, this clonotype was seen many times. What it recognizes is unknown. Carried by each TCR cDNA molecule was a unique molecular identifier. TCRdb re-called the 5' RACE reads through MiXCR, storing one row per CDR3 protein. Among about 4,400 distinct CDR3 sequences listed, 6.1% were seen once. With 5 bases removed from V and 7 bases from J, the gap between germline ends came to 15 bases. CDR1 SGHTA and CDR2 FQGTGA come from the germline V gene. This CDR3 is built from 13 residues. Noted time point: sample taken at primary tumor resection. The sample here was lung tumor tissue, taken at surgery. The TCR sequence derives from a male donor with early-stage non-small cell lung cancer. V is TRBV7-3 and J is TRBJ2-7, with D maybe TRBD2 (6 bases). Written as DNA, the CDR3 is TGTGCCAGCAGCCTCGCCGTTCGGGGGGAGCAGTACTTC. Translation gives CASSLAVRGEQYF.